The 23 T cell receptor beta chains in this list originate from one sample, sequenced in a study of control samples from healthy donors and cancer patients. Data came from immunoSEQ multiplex PCR; TCRdb stores just in-frame clones and leaves some out. Among some 140,000 clones, more than 90% were seen once, and the ten largest hold 11%. The sample was blood. Receptors were obtained from a man aged 25 to 40 in good health.

The V gene is TRBV18, the J gene TRBJ1-3; D ambiguous. V lost 3 bases to trimming and J lost 2 bases, with 2 bases between them. The CDR3 extends over 12 amino acids. CDR1 is KGHSH, CDR2 LQKENI, per germline. Here the CDR3 reads CASSPPGNTIYF. CDR3 in DNA: TGTGCCAGCTCACCCCCTGGAAACACCATATATTTT.

DNA of the CDR3: TGTGCCAGCAGCAAGGATCCCCCTGGACTAGCGTTCCACGAGCAGTACTTC. Amino acid sequence: CASSKDPPGLAFHEQYF. The V and J genes are TRBV7-2 and TRBJ2-7, with 9 positions matching TRBD2. The CDR3 is 17 residues long. Germline-derived CDR1 and CDR2 are SGHTA and FQGNSA. The trim removed 5 bases at V and 5 bases at J, leaving 16 bases unmatched. Based on the CDR3 plus reference TRBV7-2 and TRBJ2-7, the full variable domain is GAGVSQSPSNKVTEKGKDVELRCDPISGHTALYWYRQSLGQGLEFLIYFQGNSAPDKSGLPSDRFSAERTGGSVSTLTIQRTQQEDSAVYLCASSKDPPGLAFHEQYFGPGTRLTVT.

This clone was recorded once. V gene TRBV2 combines with J gene TRBJ2-2; weak D call: TRBD1 (6 bases). V gave up 4 bases and J gave up 5 bases, with 11 bases separating them. This CDR3 has 14 amino acids. Germline values: CDR1 SNHLY, CDR2 FYNNEI. CDR3 sequence: CASSGTEYTGELFF. Written as DNA, the CDR3 is TGTGCCAGCAGTGGGACAGAATATACCGGGGAGCTGTTTTTT. The variable domain in full, completed from reference TRBV2 and TRBJ2-2, reads EPEVTQTPSHQVTQMGQEVILRCVPISNHLYFYWYRQILGQKVEFLVSFYNNEISEKSEIFDDQFSVERPDGSNFTLKIRSTKLEDSAMYFCASSGTEYTGELFFGEGSRLTVL.

The chain carries TRBV29-1 and TRBJ2-5; tentatively, D is TRBD2 (6 bases). The V gene lost 6 bases and the J gene lost 4 bases, with 12 bases spanning the gap. Germline V gives CDR1 SQVTM, CDR2 ANQGSEA. This CDR3 is 12 amino acids long. The CDR3 region is CSVPGVGETQYF. CDR3 DNA sequence: TGCAGCGTGCCGGGGGTGGGAGAGACCCAGTACTTC.

This chain links TRBV9 with TRBJ2-2; D gene ambiguous. Germline-derived CDR1 and CDR2 are SGDLS and YYNGEE. The CDR3 is 13 residues long. Trimming removed 4 bases at V and 4 bases at J, with 8 bases between. In nucleotides, the CDR3 is TGTGCCAGCAGCCCACTGAGCACCGGGGAGCTGTTTTTT. Protein sequence: CASSPLSTGELFF.

The chain employs TRBV11-3 and TRBJ1-6, with D possibly TRBD1 on 5 matching bases. Germline CDR1 is SGHNT and CDR2 is YENEEA. This CDR3 has 14 residues. The V gene lost 1 base and the J gene lost 10 bases, with 11 bases spanning the gap. The CDR3 is CASSLGGVGSPLHF. The CDR3 DNA sequence: TGTGCCAGCAGCTTAGGAGGGGTAGGGTCACCCCTCCACTTT. Full variable domain (outside the CDR3, taken from reference TRBV11-3 and TRBJ1-6): EAGVVQSPRYKIIEKKQPVAFWCNPISGHNTLYWYLQNLGQGPELLIRYENEEAVDDSQLPKDRFSAERLKGVDSTLKIQPAELGDSAVYLCASSLGGVGSPLHFGNGTRLTVT.

J is TRBJ2-5 and V is TRBV11-2; maybe TRBD2 (7 bases). Trimming removed 4 bases from V and 9 bases from J, with 18 bases in between. The CDR3 consists of 14 residues. The germline CDR1 and CDR2 sequences are SGHAT and FQNNGV. The CDR3 nucleotides are TGTGCCAGCAGCTCACATAGGGGGGGGGCGTCCCAGTACTTC. Its protein product is CASSSHRGGASQYF.

Worth noting for this clone: Other DNA variants within this sample encode the same CDR3. V usage is TRBV6-5 and J usage is TRBJ1-4; TRBD1 matches 9 bases. Germline-derived CDR1 and CDR2 are MNHEY and SVGAGI. This CDR3 comprises 14 residues. J lost 8 bases, V lost 5 bases, and 6 bases had no gene match. In DNA form, the CDR3 reads TGTGCCAGCAGTCTACAGGGGGCGGGCGAAAAACTGTTTTTT. This sequence encodes CASSLQGAGEKLFF.

The rearrangement uses TRBV6-5 and TRBJ2-7; the D gene is possibly TRBD1 (7 bases). Trimming removed 8 bases at V and 2 bases at J, with 13 bases between. The CDR3 spans 13 residues. The germline V gene has CDR1 MNHEY and CDR2 SVGAGI. The CDR3 sequence is CASSTGRTYEQYF. Here the CDR3 DNA reads TGTGCCAGCTCGACAGGGAGGACCTACGAGCAGTACTTC.

The chain couples TRBV9 to TRBJ2-1; 7 positions match TRBD1. Unmatched junction bases numbered 11, after V lost 3 bases and J lost 8 bases. Germline V CDR1 and CDR2: SGDLS, YYNGEE. This CDR3 is 15 amino acids long. The DNA for the CDR3 is TGTGCCAGCAGCGCGGGGACAGCTGTTAACGATGAGCAGTTCTTC. It encodes CASSAGTAVNDEQFF.

The rearrangement joins TRBV7-3 to TRBJ2-1; D is possibly TRBD1 (5 bases). The germline V gene encodes CDR1 SGHTA and CDR2 FQGTGA. The V gene lost 0 bases and the J gene lost 8 bases, with 14 bases spanning the gap. CDR3 length: 15 amino acids. CDR3 in DNA: TGTGCCAGCAGCTTAACCAGGGATAGGGTGGATGAGCAGTTCTTC. Protein: CASSLTRDRVDEQFF.

This sequence joins TRBV6-5 and TRBJ2-2, with a weak D call TRBD1 (5 bases). From germline, CDR1 is MNHEY and CDR2 SVGAGI. This CDR3 has 16 amino acids. Trimming shortened V by 0 bases and J by 5 bases, and 13 bases separated the two germline ends. CDR3 in DNA: TGTGCCAGCAGTTACTCTGGGGCCCCTCCGACCGGGGAGCTGTTTTTT. Residues: CASSYSGAPPTGELFF.

The CDR3 DNA reads as TGTGCCAGCAGCGAACTCGGACAGGGGGCCTACAATGAGCAGTTCTTC. As protein: CASSELGQGAYNEQFF. The V and J genes are TRBV28 and TRBJ2-1; 10 bases match TRBD1. The CDR3 is 16 residues long. Germline V gene sequence: CDR1 MDHEN, CDR2 SYDVKM. With V trimmed by 6 bases and J by 2 bases, 7 bases remained unmatched.

The chain joins TRBV5-1 to TRBJ1-1; D is unresolved. The CDR3 totals 17 residues. Germline CDR1 reads SGHRS; CDR2 reads YFSETQ. V was trimmed by 1 base and J by 5 bases, leaving 21 bases between them. The CDR3 here is CASSLIRTGGYHTEAFF. In nucleotides, the CDR3 is TGCGCCAGCAGCTTGATCAGGACCGGTGGGTATCATACTGAAGCTTTCTTT. The variable domain in full, with the rest retrieved from reference TRBV5-1 and TRBJ1-1, is KAGVTQTPRYLIKTRGQQVTLSCSPISGHRSVSWYQQTPGQGLQFLFEYFSETQRNKGNFPGRFSGRQFSNSRSEMNVSTLELGDSALYLCASSLIRTGGYHTEAFFGQGTRLTVV.

The chain employs TRBV2 and TRBJ2-7; D is possibly TRBD1 or TRBD2 (5 bases each). Germline-derived CDR1 and CDR2 are SNHLY and FYNNEI. V lost 7 bases, J lost 5 bases, and 15 bases lay in between. The CDR3 runs to 13 residues. The CDR3 loop is CASIRDHTDEQYF. In nucleotides, the CDR3 is TGTGCCAGCATCCGGGACCATACTGACGAGCAGTACTTC.

The rearrangement joins TRBV27 to TRBJ2-2; D uncertain. Germline CDR1 and CDR2: MNHEY and SMNVEV (reference sequence). The CDR3 is 12 amino acids. V lost 5 bases to trimming and J lost 6 bases, with 7 bases between them. In nucleotides, the CDR3 is TGTGCCAGCAGTGTCCGATCCGGGGAGCTGTTTTTT. Translating it yields CASSVRSGELFF.

V and J are TRBV27 and TRBJ2-4; D is undetermined. CDR1 is MNHEY and CDR2 is SMNVEV in the germline V gene (reference sequence). The CDR3 runs 15 residues. Trimming took off 5 bases at V and 0 bases at J, with 11 bases between the two ends. The CDR3 nucleotides read TGTGCCAGCAGTCCCTATCTGGTAGCCAAAAACATTCAGTACTTC. It is translated as CASSPYLVAKNIQYF.

The gene calls are TRBV18 and TRBJ2-7, with TRBD1 matching 8 bases. V shed 6 bases and J 6 bases; nucleotides not matched to a gene: 7. The CDR3 totals 13 residues. CDR1 is KGHSH and CDR2 is LQKENI in the germline V gene. The CDR3 DNA sequence: TGTGCCAGCTCTCCCCAGACAGGGGTCGAGCAGTACTTC. This gives the protein CASSPQTGVEQYF.

The chain links TRBV28 to TRBJ2-6, with a weak D call TRBD2 (5 bases). V lost 5 bases and J 0 bases, leaving 14 bases between the germline ends. The CDR3 consists of 17 residues. In germline, CDR1 is MDHEN, CDR2 SYDVKM. The CDR3 spells CASSRNGLNSGANVLTF. The CDR3 DNA is TGTGCCAGCAGTCGAAATGGACTCAACTCTGGGGCCAACGTCCTGACTTTC.

DNA of the CDR3: TGTGCCAGTCGGTACGACCTCAACACTGAAGCTTTCTTT. Translating gives CASRYDLNTEAFF. This chain uses TRBV6-5 with TRBJ1-1, with D unresolved. Germline V gene lookup returns CDR1 MNHEY and CDR2 SVGAGI. V lost 9 bases and J 2 bases, leaving 13 bases between the germline ends. The CDR3 spans 13 residues.

CDR3 in DNA: TGTGCCAGTAGTACTCAGGGGGGCGCCTATGGCTACACCTTC. Encoded protein: CASSTQGGAYGYTF. J is TRBJ1-2 and V is TRBV19; the match to TRBD1 covers 7 bases. The length of the CDR3 is 14 residues. Germline V gene lookup returns CDR1 LNHDA and CDR2 SQIVND (reference sequence). Trimming at V came to 4 bases and at J to 4 bases, leaving 6 bases not matched to a gene. Using reference TRBV19 and TRBJ1-2 for the parts outside the CDR3, the full variable domain is DGGITQSPKYLFRKEGQNVTLSCEQNLNHDAMYWYRQDPGQGLRLIYYSQIVNDFQKGDIAEGYSVSREKKESFPLTVTSAQKNPTAFYLCASSTQGGAYGYTFGSGTRLTVV.

The chain uses TRBV6-4 and TRBJ1-5, with D uncertain. The V and J ends lost 4 bases and 3 bases respectively, with 4 bases between them. This CDR3 comprises 12 residues. Germline CDR1 reads MRHNA; CDR2 reads SNTAGT. The DNA for the CDR3 is TGTGCCAGCAGTGGGCTCAATCAGCCCCAGCATTTT. Translating gives CASSGLNQPQHF.

The chain links TRBV7-9 to TRBJ2-5; D gene uncertain. This CDR3 is 12 amino acids long. The V and J ends lost 5 bases and 4 bases respectively, with 8 bases between them. Germline-derived CDR1 and CDR2 are SEHNR and FQNEAQ (reference sequence). CDR3 region: CASSPRAETQYF. The CDR3 DNA follows: TGTGCCAGCAGCCCCCGAGCAGAGACCCAGTACTTC.